Shown below are 13 T cell receptor beta chains from a single sample sequenced in a study of cytomegalovirus exposure and HLA in healthy donors. Only in-frame clones appear in the TCRdb table, and some are missing; sequencing was by immunoSEQ multiplex PCR. The table records about 200,000 clones, around four fifths of them present only once. What was sequenced was PBMCs. The receptors stem from a woman younger than 35 in good health and CMV-seronegative.

V usage is TRBV11-2 and J usage is TRBJ2-3; D remains unclear. The V gene lost 5 bases and the J gene lost 3 bases, with 15 bases spanning the gap. The CDR3 covers 15 residues. Per the germline V gene, CDR1 is SGHAT and CDR2 is FQNNGV. Here the CDR3 reads CASSPRKRRTDTQYF. CDR3 sequence (DNA): TGTGCCAGCAGCCCTCGGAAACGGCGGACAGATACGCAGTATTTT.

The chain employs TRBV5-4 and TRBJ2-7, with D possibly being TRBD1 (5 bases). Germline V lookup: CDR1 SGHNT, CDR2 YYREEE (reference sequence). This CDR3 region has 14 residues. Deletions cut 4 bases from V and 0 bases from J, with 11 bases between. CDR3 sequence: CASSPRVDSYEQYF. CDR3 bases: TGTGCCAGCAGCCCCAGGGTCGACTCCTACGAGCAGTACTTC.

The V call is TRBV9, the J call TRBJ1-5; D unresolved. Germline lookup yields CDR1 SGDLS and CDR2 YYNGEE. The CDR3 sequence is 15 residues long. Trimming left V 4 bases short and J 0 bases short, with 11 bases between. The CDR3 here is CASSFSADSNQPQHF. The DNA for the CDR3 is TGTGCCAGCAGCTTCTCGGCGGATAGCAATCAGCCCCAGCATTTT.

The chain combines TRBV9 with TRBJ2-3, with 10 bases aligning to TRBD2. Germline values: CDR1 SGDLS, CDR2 YYNGEE. J gave up 8 bases and V 0 bases, and 6 bases lay outside the gene matches. This CDR3 has 15 amino acids. The CDR3 sequence: CASSVVTSGMSTQYF. CDR3 in DNA: TGTGCCAGCAGCGTAGTTACTAGCGGGATGAGTACGCAGTATTTT.

The chain recombines TRBV29-1 with TRBJ2-3; 7 bases are shared with TRBD1. The CDR3 is 11 residues long. V gave up 7 bases and J gave up 4 bases; unmatched junction bases: 2. Germline CDR1 is SQVTM and CDR2 is ANQGSEA. The CDR3 loop reads CSAQGADTQYF. CDR3 DNA: TGCAGCGCCCAGGGGGCAGATACGCAGTATTTT.

The chain carries TRBV2 and TRBJ2-4; 9 nucleotides match TRBD2. This CDR3 has 16 residues. Germline V CDR1 and CDR2: SNHLY, FYNNEI. With V trimmed by 1 base and J by 4 bases, 5 bases remained unmatched. CDR3 sequence reads: CASSEGSGSRKNIQYF. The DNA for the CDR3 is TGTGCCAGCAGTGAAGGTAGCGGGAGTAGGAAAAACATTCAGTACTTC.

This clone was observed a single time. The chain uses TRBV19 and TRBJ1-1, with 8 positions matching TRBD1. The CDR3 runs to 12 residues. The ends lost 6 bases at V and 6 bases at J; junction bases unmatched: 3. CDR1 and CDR2 from the germline V gene are LNHDA and SQIVND (reference sequence). The chain's CDR3 is CASSDRGSEAFF. The DNA of the CDR3 is TGTGCCAGTAGCGACAGGGGCTCTGAAGCTTTCTTT. Full variable domain (missing parts from reference TRBV19 and TRBJ1-1): DGGITQSPKYLFRKEGQNVTLSCEQNLNHDAMYWYRQDPGQGLRLIYYSQIVNDFQKGDIAEGYSVSREKKESFPLTVTSAQKNPTAFYLCASSDRGSEAFFGQGTRLTVV.

The V call is TRBV19, the J call TRBJ1-6, with 7 bases fitting TRBD1. The CDR3 is 15 residues long. Trimming took 6 bases from V and 4 from J; bases not matched to a gene: 6. Per germline, CDR1 LNHDA and CDR2 SQIVND (reference sequence). CDR3 in DNA: TGTGCCAGTAGGCCCGGGACAGCGTATAATTCACCCCTCCACTTT. Amino acid sequence: CASRPGTAYNSPLHF. Variable domain in full (rest from reference TRBV19 and TRBJ1-6): DGGITQSPKYLFRKEGQNVTLSCEQNLNHDAMYWYRQDPGQGLRLIYYSQIVNDFQKGDIAEGYSVSREKKESFPLTVTSAQKNPTAFYLCASRPGTAYNSPLHFGNGTRLTVT.

The chain carries TRBV27 and TRBJ2-6; D is perhaps TRBD1 or TRBD2 (5 bases each). This CDR3 spans 15 amino acids. Trimming left V 5 bases short and J 2 bases short, with 10 bases between. In germline, CDR1 is MNHEY, CDR2 SMNVEV (reference sequence). The CDR3 reads CASSRRDPGANVLTF. The CDR3 nucleotides read TGTGCCAGCAGTCGCAGGGACCCTGGGGCCAACGTCCTGACTTTC.

The chain combines TRBV29-1 with TRBJ1-1, with D hard to call. CDR3 length: 13 residues. From germline, CDR1 is SQVTM and CDR2 ANQGSEA. With 0 bases removed from V and 1 base from J, the gap between germline ends came to 6 bases. The CDR3 region is CSVEDSENTEAFF. DNA of the CDR3: TGCAGCGTTGAAGATTCGGAGAACACTGAAGCTTTCTTT. Drawing the rest from reference TRBV29-1 and TRBJ1-1, the complete variable domain is SAVISQKPSRDICQRGTSLTIQCQVDSQVTMMFWYRQQPGQSLTLIATANQGSEATYESGFVIDKFPISRPNLTFSTLTVSNMSPEDSSIYLCSVEDSENTEAFFGQGTRLTVV.

The V call is TRBV4-1, the J call TRBJ2-2, with D possibly TRBD1 on 7 matching bases. Germline loops: CDR1 MGHRA, CDR2 YSYEKL. The CDR3 extends over 17 amino acids. V lost 0 bases to trimming and J lost 1 base, with 12 bases between them. In DNA, the CDR3 is TGCGCCAGCAGCCAAGACGGGCGGGACAGGAACACCGGGGAGCTGTTTTTT. Translation: CASSQDGRDRNTGELFF.

This rearrangement joins TRBV27 to TRBJ2-1; 14 nucleotides match TRBD2. Germline V lookup: CDR1 MNHEY, CDR2 SMNVEV (reference sequence). There are 15 residues in the CDR3. Trimming removed 7 bases from V and 3 bases from J; junction bases left unmatched: 2. CDR3 region: CASMGLAGVYNEQFF. The CDR3 DNA reads as TGTGCCAGCATGGGACTAGCGGGAGTCTACAATGAGCAGTTCTTC.

This chain links TRBV6-5 with TRBJ1-3, with a possible D match to TRBD1 (5 bases). The germline CDR1 and CDR2 sequences are MNHEY and SVGAGI. CDR3 length: 15 residues. Trimming stripped 7 bases from V and 0 bases from J, with 13 bases between. As DNA, the CDR3 is TGTGCCAGCACTCGAGACAGCAACTCTGGAAACACCATATATTTT. It is translated as CASTRDSNSGNTIYF.